Listed below are T cell receptor beta chains from one sample, sequenced in a study of blood T cell repertoires in COVID-19. Clones were sequenced by immunoSEQ multiplex PCR, and TCRdb holds only the in-frame ones, with some missing. Among roughly 460,000 clones listed, about 90% were seen once. Sequenced sample: peripheral blood. These receptors all come from a young man with COVID-19, enrolled during active disease. CDR3s include the opening cysteine and the closing phenylalanine or tryptophan. D genes are given only for firm matches. Size is stated for part of the rows, as once, few or many counts, or as a class when the clone is expanded.

J: TRBJ1-2
size: NA
D: NA
V: TRBV6-5
CDR3: CASTNWGDYGYTF
DNA: TGTGCCAGCACGAACTGGGGGGACTATGGCTACACCTTC

J: TRBJ2-5
size: NA
D: NA
V: TRBV18
CDR3: CASSPSPGLLRYF
DNA: TGTGCCAGCTCACCAAGTCCGGGACTCCTACGGTACTTC

J: TRBJ2-5
size: NA
D: TRBD1
V: TRBV7-8
CDR3: CASSLGGTVRKTQYF
DNA: TGTGCCAGCAGCTTAGGGGGGACAGTTAGAAAGACCCAGTACTTC

J: TRBJ2-5
size: NA
D: TRBD2
V: TRBV5-1
CDR3: CASSKGTSGGRTQYF
DNA: TGCGCCAGCAGCAAAGGGACTAGCGGGGGGCGGACCCAGTACTTC

J: TRBJ2-3
size: NA
D: TRBD2
V: TRBV5-6
CDR3: CASCWAGGPSDTQYF
DNA: TGTGCCAGCTGTTGGGCGGGGGGGCCCTCAGATACGCAGTATTTT

J: TRBJ1-2
size: NA
D: TRBD1
V: TRBV6-5
CDR3: CASRPGTGDAYGYTF
DNA: TGTGCCAGCAGGCCGGGGACAGGGGATGCCTATGGCTACACCTTC

J: TRBJ1-3
size: NA
D: TRBD1
V: TRBV7-9
CDR3: CATTYGTGHKAVSGNTIYF
DNA: TGTGCCACCACTTACGGGACAGGCCACAAAGCGGTCTCTGGAAACACCATATATTTT

J: TRBJ1-4
size: NA
D: NA
V: TRBV29-1
CDR3: CSVAPIATNEKLFF
DNA: TGCAGCGTCGCACCTATTGCAACTAATGAAAAACTGTTTTTT

J: TRBJ1-4
size: NA
D: NA
V: TRBV12-5
CDR3: CASGTRPFNEKLFF
DNA: TGTGCTAGTGGTACCAGGCCTTTTAATGAAAAACTGTTTTTT

J: TRBJ1-2
size: NA
D: NA
V: TRBV7-6
CDR3: CASSSGLENYGYTF
DNA: TGTGCCAGCAGCTCCGGTTTAGAAAACTATGGCTACACCTTC

J: TRBJ2-7
size: NA
D: TRBD1
V: TRBV3-1/TRBV3-2
CDR3: CASSQDHGTAFYEQYF
DNA: TGTGCCAGCAGCCAAGATCACGGGACAGCGTTTTACGAGCAGTACTTC

J: TRBJ2-5
size: NA
D: NA
V: TRBV19
CDR3: CASISRDQETQYF
DNA: TGTGCCAGTATATCCCGGGACCAAGAGACCCAGTACTTC

J: TRBJ2-1
size: NA
D: NA
V: TRBV24-1
CDR3: CATSDLQRGGNEQFF
DNA: TGTGCCACCAGTGATTTGCAGAGGGGAGGCAATGAGCAGTTCTTC

J: TRBJ2-3
size: NA
D: NA
V: TRBV18
CDR3: CASSPPADTQYF
DNA: TGTGCCAGCTCACCACCGGCTGATACGCAGTATTTT

J: TRBJ2-7
size: NA
D: TRBD1
V: TRBV5-4
CDR3: CASSLKSGGPYEQYF
DNA: TGTGCCAGCAGCTTGAAATCAGGGGGCCCCTACGAGCAGTACTTC

J: TRBJ2-3
size: once
D: TRBD2
V: TRBV5-1
CDR3: CASSPPSGTKADTQYF
DNA: TGCGCCAGCAGCCCCCCATCCGGGACTAAGGCAGATACGCAGTATTTT

J: TRBJ2-3
size: few
D: TRBD2
V: TRBV12-5
CDR3: CASGFAGEGRTDTQYF
DNA: TGTGCTAGTGGTTTTGCTGGGGAGGGGCGCACAGATACGCAGTATTTT

J: TRBJ2-7
size: once
D: NA
V: TRBV4-1
CDR3: CASSQVVLYEQYF
DNA: TGCGCCAGCAGCCAAGTAGTTCTCTACGAGCAGTACTTC

J: TRBJ2-1
size: NA
D: TRBD2
V: TRBV2
CDR3: CASRPLWEGGQFF
DNA: TGTGCCAGTCGACCGTTGTGGGAGGGAGGGCAGTTCTTC

J: TRBJ1-1
size: NA
D: NA
V: TRBV6-5
CDR3: CASKQGVTEAFF
DNA: TGTGCCAGCAAACAGGGAGTCACTGAAGCTTTCTTT

J: TRBJ1-4
size: few
D: NA
V: TRBV5-1
CDR3: CASSLGRNNEKLFF
DNA: TGCGCCAGCAGCTTGGGCAGGAATAATGAAAAACTGTTTTTT

J: TRBJ1-1
size: NA
D: TRBD1
V: TRBV5-1
CDR3: CASSLAWTGGDNTEAFF
DNA: TGCGCCAGCAGCTTGGCGTGGACAGGGGGCGATAACACTGAAGCTTTCTTT

J: TRBJ1-4
size: NA
D: TRBD1
V: TRBV27
CDR3: CASSSDRSSEKLFF
DNA: TGTGCCAGCAGTTCGGACAGGTCATCGGAAAAACTGTTTTTT

J: TRBJ2-7
size: NA
D: TRBD2
V: TRBV10-2
CDR3: CASREGLAGFYEQYF
DNA: TGCGCCAGCAGGGAAGGACTAGCGGGGTTCTACGAGCAGTACTTC

J: TRBJ2-1
size: NA
D: TRBD2
V: TRBV18
CDR3: CASSPPSGKSYNEQFF
DNA: TGTGCCAGCTCACCACCTAGCGGGAAATCCTACAATGAGCAGTTCTTC

J: TRBJ1-1
size: once
D: NA
V: TRBV18
CDR3: CASQAQGEGTEAFF
DNA: TGTGCCAGCCAAGCACAGGGTGAGGGCACTGAAGCTTTCTTT

J: TRBJ1-2
size: NA
D: TRBD1
V: TRBV20-1
CDR3: CSAGTEYGYTF
DNA: TGCAGTGCCGGGACAGAGTATGGCTACACCTTC

J: TRBJ2-3
size: NA
D: TRBD2
V: TRBV2
CDR3: CASRSSGGRTDTQYF
DNA: TGTGCCAGCAGGTCTAGCGGGGGACGCACAGATACGCAGTATTTT

J: TRBJ2-3
size: NA
D: NA
V: TRBV24-1
CDR3: CATSGKGGSDTQYF
DNA: TGTGCCACCAGTGGAAAAGGAGGTTCAGATACGCAGTATTTT

J: TRBJ2-7
size: NA
D: NA
V: TRBV14
CDR3: CASSQDYQGRYEQYF
DNA: TGTGCCAGCAGCCAAGATTATCAGGGCCGATACGAGCAGTACTTC

J: TRBJ2-5
size: NA
D: TRBD2
V: TRBV27
CDR3: CASKLLAGTRETQYF
DNA: TGTGCCAGCAAGTTGCTAGCGGGGACCAGGGAGACCCAGTACTTC

J: TRBJ2-1
size: NA
D: TRBD1
V: TRBV29-1
CDR3: CSVGLFGDRGLSYNEQFF
DNA: TGCAGCGTTGGGCTTTTCGGGGACAGGGGCCTCTCCTACAATGAGCAGTTCTTC

J: TRBJ2-4
size: NA
D: TRBD1
V: TRBV13
CDR3: CASSLGQGLNIQYF
DNA: TGTGCCAGCAGTCTCGGACAGGGCCTAAACATTCAGTACTTC

J: TRBJ2-1
size: NA
D: NA
V: TRBV7-9
CDR3: CASSSDNNEQFF
DNA: TGTGCCAGTTCGTCAGATAACAATGAGCAGTTCTTC

J: TRBJ1-4
size: NA
D: NA
V: TRBV18
CDR3: CASSPPGVSEKLFF
DNA: TGTGCCAGCTCACCCCCAGGGGTGAGTGAAAAACTGTTTTTT

J: TRBJ2-1
size: NA
D: TRBD2
V: TRBV4-1
CDR3: CASSSLGGTSGGFSYNEQFF
DNA: TGCGCCAGCAGCTCGCTTGGCGGGACTAGCGGGGGTTTCTCCTACAATGAGCAGTTCTTC

J: TRBJ2-7
size: NA
D: TRBD2
V: TRBV7-8
CDR3: CASSPTLRGDYEQYF
DNA: TGTGCCAGCAGTCCGACTTTGCGGGGGGACTACGAGCAGTACTTC

J: TRBJ2-5
size: NA
D: NA
V: TRBV11-2
CDR3: CASSDIGSVEQETQYF
DNA: TGTGCCAGCAGCGACATTGGGTCCGTGGAACAAGAGACCCAGTACTTC

J: TRBJ2-3
size: NA
D: TRBD2
V: TRBV5-8
CDR3: CASSLRGEDTQYF
DNA: TGTGCCAGCAGTCTACGGGGGGAGGATACGCAGTATTTT

J: TRBJ2-2
size: once
D: NA
V: TRBV6-5
CDR3: CASRTGTGELFF
DNA: TGTGCCAGCAGGACGGGTACCGGGGAGCTGTTTTTT

J: TRBJ2-2
size: NA
D: TRBD2
V: TRBV5-5
CDR3: CASSFRAGGSGELFF
DNA: TGTGCCAGCAGCTTTCGGGCGGGGGGCAGCGGGGAGCTGTTTTTT

J: TRBJ2-7
size: NA
D: NA
V: TRBV5-4
CDR3: CASSIHTGSSYEQYF
DNA: TGTGCCAGCAGCATCCATACAGGGAGCTCCTACGAGCAGTACTTC

J: TRBJ1-5
size: NA
D: NA
V: TRBV3-1/TRBV3-2
CDR3: CASSQGAGKNQPQHF
DNA: TGTGCCAGCAGCCAAGGAGCCGGGAAAAATCAGCCCCAGCATTTT

J: TRBJ2-1
size: NA
D: TRBD1
V: TRBV27
CDR3: CASSPGQGATQFF
DNA: TGTGCCAGCTCTCCGGGACAGGGGGCTACCCAGTTCTTC

J: TRBJ2-7
size: once
D: TRBD2
V: TRBV2
CDR3: CASSASGSGNEQYF
DNA: TGTGCCAGCAGTGCTAGCGGGAGTGGCAACGAGCAGTACTTC

J: TRBJ2-7
size: NA
D: TRBD2
V: TRBV11-3
CDR3: CASSLRVSGRPHEQYF
DNA: TGTGCCAGCAGCTTAAGGGTTAGCGGGAGACCCCACGAGCAGTACTTC